This TCR beta chain emerged from a study of shared clonotypes between healthy human individuals (TCRdb year 2020). Background on the whole study: A few men and two women, aged 18 to 49 years, made up the cohort. For each donor, CD4 naive and CD4 memory were each run on three plates, CD8 naive on two plates, and CD8 memory on one plate. Between about 0.94 and 8.9 billion PBMCs per donor were obtained by leukapheresis. The study deeply sequenced blood TCR repertoires of several healthy adults to estimate repertoire size and the extent of clonotype sharing between individuals. To increase sequencing depth and limit assay-specific biases, different laboratories used diverse techniques to prepare libraries and sequence TCR repertoires. Summary of the overall study and its limitations: Larger estimated clonotype richness was generally found for naive subsets than for memory subsets. Pairwise subsampling led to the expectation that sequencing depth would affect the degree of clonotype sharing among donors. Sampling was restricted to blood, and TCR repertoires in tissues likely differ from the TCR repertoires found in blood. About 5% of naive CD4, around 4% of naive CD8, approximately 2.2% of memory CD4, and about 0.4% of memory CD8 clonotypes were shared across four donors. Because the study included only a small number of donors, the genetic and exposure-history diversity represented was limited. Clonotypes shared by all four sorted-subset donors showed higher generation probabilities than non-shared clonotypes. Even with the large sequencing depth, rarefaction of the sorted-subset datasets indicated that sequencing was incomplete.

A single count supports this clone. What antigen it recognizes has not been identified. Per-base qualities were not stored, and no clone one base away is much larger. TCR CDR3 regions were amplified from genomic DNA by multiplex PCR using the deep immunoSEQ assay. For each cell subset, the extracted genomic DNA was distributed evenly across all wells of several immunoSEQ 96-well plates, and each plate served as one replicate. For sorted subsets, 200 to 250 ng of genomic DNA, equivalent to tens of thousands of T cell genomes, went into each replicate PCR. Purified libraries were quantified with a Qubit 3.0 fluorometer, sized on a Bioanalyzer 2100, and re-quantified with the KAPA Library Quantification kit. A separate single-read 150-cycle Illumina NextSeq 550 flow cell was used to sequence each immunoSEQ 96-well plate. Concerning the study's data processing: Because the immunoSEQ output held only junctional sequences and lacked quality scores, the filtering could not match the filtering applied to full-length reads. Sequences were annotated with PyIR, a Python wrapper for IgBLAST v1.9, and V/J genes and CDR3 were assigned using IMGT germline references. Any read was removed if the V/J assignment was weak (E-value above 1e-6), the CDR3 was missing, or the read contained stop codons, out-of-frame junctions, or ambiguous translated residues. V3J clonotypes were defined as sequences sharing the same inferred V gene, J gene, and CDR3 amino acid sequence. Percentage overlap between repertoires was calculated by dividing the number of shared unique clonotypes by the size of the smaller repertoire. Three approaches were used to assess repertoire richness: RTK rarefaction, the Chao1 estimator, and Recon v2.1 estimates of unobserved clonotypes. OLGA was used to compute generation probabilities for all TCRbeta clonotypes that the gDNA method yielded from a handful of donors. Entries here come from immuneACCESS through TCRdb and include only in-frame sequences with V and J called. Some clones fail to appear in such tables; in the studies checked, an unresolved V gene covers under half of the shortfall, and the cause of the remainder is unknown. V and J calls and clone size are copied from that table; D and trimming were computed from the DNA. The sample yields roughly 2.2 million clones; under 95% were counted once. Approximately 0.41% of the sample is held by the ten biggest clonotypes.

The donors were healthy, HIV-negative adults with no recently reported acute infections or vaccinations. Only Caucasian adults living in Nashville, Tennessee, USA were represented among the donors. CD4+ T cells were enriched by magnetic negative selection, after which naive cells were positively selected on CD45RA and the negative fraction was taken as the memory subset. Blood was obtained by leukapheresis, after which PBMCs were separated by Ficoll-Histopaque density gradient centrifugation and cryopreserved in liquid nitrogen vapor phase. Analytical flow cytometry was used to check the purity and quantity of every magnetically sorted T cell population. Each sorted fraction had its genomic DNA isolated and then quantified by UV absorbance on a Nanodrop 2000c. Here V drops 2 bases and J drops 4 bases, and the junction holds 11 bases not matched to any gene. Inclusive of the bounding cysteine and phenylalanine, the CDR3 is 17 residues long. Only the CDR3 DNA is retained, 51 bases long and in frame from the first base. According to the germline V gene, CDR1 reads SGDLS and CDR2 reads YYNGEE.

Material: naive CD4+ T cells from PBMCs. What the cell subset or site label conveys for this sample: CD45RA+ positively selected. The chain is made from TRBV9 and TRBJ2-3, with TRBD2 matching 9 junction bases. The clonotype originates from a man between 18 and 29 years old in good health. Some clones in this sample may be carry-over from other donors' samples. In nucleotide form, the sequence is TGTGCCAGCAGCGTCCATCCCGGGACTAGCTTTTCAGATACGCAGTATTTT. This sequence encodes CASSVHPGTSFSDTQYF.